Shown below are 14 T cell receptor beta chains from a single sample sequenced in a study of cytomegalovirus exposure and HLA in healthy donors. The PCR ran on 60 Vbeta and 13 Jbeta primers. TCRdb's table, derived via immunoSEQ multiplex PCR, lists solely in-frame clones and lacks some. The sample has about 190,000 clones, 80% to 85% seen once. The sequenced sample consisted of PBMCs. The origin of the receptors is a boy aged 5-17 years in good health and CMV-seronegative.

This sequence joins TRBV7-8 and TRBJ1-3, with 7 bases aligning to TRBD1. The germline V gene encodes CDR1 SGHVS and CDR2 FQNEAQ. The CDR3 has 18 residues. Trimming removed 5 bases from V and 0 bases from J; junction bases left unmatched: 13. The CDR3 region has the DNA TGTGCCAGCAGCCAATTTCAGGGGGAGCTGCTCTCTGGAAACACCATATATTTT. Protein: CASSQFQGELLSGNTIYF.

The gene calls are TRBV6-5 and TRBJ2-5; a weak D match, TRBD2 (6 bases). Gene TRBJ2-7 matches the end of the DNA better, so the J call may be wrong. The CDR3 is made up of 14 amino acids. Germline values: CDR1 MNHEY, CDR2 SVGAGI. The DNA for the CDR3 is TGTGCCAGCAGGGAGTTAGCGGTCTCCTACGAGCAGTACTTC. Protein: CASRELAVSYEQYF.

This sequence joins TRBV5-1 and TRBJ2-5; possible D gene TRBD1, 6 bases. Germline assignment: CDR1 SGHRS and CDR2 YFSETQ. The CDR3 sequence is 13 residues long. V was cut by 4 bases and J by 4 bases, with 11 bases left in between. CDR3 coding DNA: TGCGCCAGCAGCGACCAGGGGAGAGAGACCCAGTACTTC. Encoded protein: CASSDQGRETQYF.

This clone was counted a single time. The chain has TRBV13 and TRBJ1-1, with 7 bases matching TRBD1. The CDR3 extends over 15 amino acids. Per the germline V gene, CDR1 is PRHDT and CDR2 is FYEKMQ (reference sequence). J was trimmed by 0 bases and V by 5 bases; bases with no gene match: 6. The DNA for the CDR3 is TGTGCCAGCAGCGGATCGGGACAGATGAACACTGAAGCTTTCTTT. This translates into CASSGSGQMNTEAFF.

This clone showed up just a few times. V gene TRBV28 combines with J gene TRBJ2-7; 11 bases map to TRBD2. The CDR3 loop spans 17 amino acids. Per germline, CDR1 MDHEN and CDR2 SYDVKM. The junction had 14 bases not matched to a gene; V was cut back by 6 bases and J by 4 bases. The CDR3 sequence: CASRLTSGTTKGYEQYF. CDR3 nucleotide sequence: TGTGCCAGCAGGTTGACTAGCGGGACTACGAAGGGGTACGAGCAGTACTTC.

This chain links TRBV29-1 with TRBJ2-7, with a tentative D call TRBD1 (6 bases). The CDR3 length is 12 residues. Germline loops: CDR1 SQVTM, CDR2 ANQGSEA. V was clipped by 6 bases and J by 3 bases, with 12 bases between them. The CDR3 nucleotides are TGCAGCGTGGAAACAGGGATCTACGAGCAGTACTTC. As protein: CSVETGIYEQYF.

The genes are TRBV6-1 and TRBJ2-3, with D unclear. Germline CDR1 is MNHNS and CDR2 is SASEGT. V gave up 10 bases and J gave up 2 bases, with 7 bases separating them. The length of the CDR3 is 11 residues. CDR3 sequence: CATTYTDTQYF. As DNA, the CDR3 is TGTGCCACTACTTACACAGATACGCAGTATTTT.

CDR3 sequence reads: CASKAGEGGQPQHF. CDR3 DNA: TGTGCCAGCAAGGCAGGGGAAGGTGGACAGCCCCAGCATTTT. The gene calls are TRBV28 and TRBJ1-5; D is perhaps TRBD1 (6 bases). The CDR3 is 14 amino acids. V lost 7 bases and J lost 7, with 17 bases in between. Germline V CDR1 and CDR2: MDHEN, SYDVKM.

The gene calls are TRBV9 and TRBJ2-1, with 12 bases lining up with TRBD2. The CDR3 loop spans 16 amino acids. The junction had 6 bases not matched to a gene; V was cut back by 1 base and J by 7 bases. The germline CDR1 and CDR2 sequences are SGDLS and YYNGEE. This chain's CDR3 is CASSVRLAGEWNEQFF. DNA for the CDR3: TGTGCCAGCAGCGTACGACTAGCGGGAGAATGGAATGAGCAGTTCTTC.

The rearrangement links TRBV10-3 to TRBJ2-5; TRBD2 aligns across 7 bases. After removal of 6 bases from V and 5 bases from J, the junction contained 3 bases not matched to a gene. Germline V gene sequence: CDR1 ENHRY, CDR2 SYGVKD. This CDR3 has 12 residues. The CDR3 region is CAISGLGETQYF. CDR3 sequence (DNA): TGTGCCATCAGCGGACTAGGGGAGACCCAGTACTTC.

Details on this clone: One end of the junction varies from germline; a read error may be responsible. The rearrangement joins TRBV6-5 to TRBJ1-4, with a weak D call TRBD1 (5 bases). Germline CDR1 MNHEY, CDR2 SVGAGI. This CDR3 contains 15 residues. The CDR3 here is CASSDSGRVDEKLFF. CDR3 DNA sequence: TGTGCCAGCAGTGACTCAGGGAGGGTAGATGAAAAACTGTTTTTT.

The chain combines TRBV4-1 with TRBJ2-7; TRBD1 agrees at 10 bases. Germline loops: CDR1 MGHRA, CDR2 YSYEKL. There are 15 residues in the CDR3. V shed 4 bases and J 4 bases; nucleotides not matched to a gene: 7. CDR3 amino acids: CASSPPGQGFYEQYF. The CDR3 DNA reads as TGCGCCAGCAGCCCCCCGGGACAGGGGTTTTACGAGCAGTACTTC.

The sample holds one count of this clone. The chain employs TRBV29-1 and TRBJ2-7, with 11 bases matching TRBD2. V gave up 7 bases and J gave up 3 bases; unmatched junction bases: 11. The CDR3 consists of 15 residues. Germline CDR1 is SQVTM and CDR2 is ANQGSEA. CDR3 nucleotide sequence: TGCAGCGACCGAGTGGGTAGCGGGGGGGTCTACGAGCAGTACTTC. It yields the protein CSDRVGSGGVYEQYF.

This clone was counted between two and nine times. V is TRBV6-5 and J is TRBJ1-6; perhaps TRBD1 as D (5 bases). V dropped 7 bases and J dropped 10 bases, with 20 bases sitting between them. The CDR3 has 15 amino acids. Germline CDR1 and CDR2: MNHEY and SVGAGI. As DNA, the CDR3 is TGTGCCAGCAAAAACAGGCAGCGGGGCGGGTCACCCCTCCACTTT. Its translation: CASKNRQRGGSPLHF.